The 11 T cell receptor beta chains presented below share a single source sample, sequenced in a study of blood T cells in healthy people across ages. The second PCR ran 7 to 11 cycles with a sample-barcoded 5' primer and J-beta primers. Using its own MiXCR run on the 5' RACE reads, TCRdb lists one record per CDR3 protein. The sample has 1.2 million to 1.5 million distinct CDR3 sequences, roughly 40% seen once. Sequencing was done on a sample of blood. Every receptor here comes from a woman aged 18-29 years in good health.

The gene calls are TRBV30 and TRBJ2-3, with 8 bases fitting TRBD2. J lost 2 bases, V lost 3 bases, and 10 bases had no gene match. The CDR3 runs to 16 residues. Germline CDR1 reads GTSNPN; CDR2 reads SVGIG (reference sequence). This CDR3 is CAWRGYVAGHTDTQYF. The CDR3 coding sequence is TGTGCCTGGAGGGGATATGTAGCGGGGCACACAGATACGCAGTATTTT.

This chain connects TRBV20-1 to TRBJ2-7; no clear D. There are 14 residues in the CDR3. V lost 6 bases and J 2 bases, leaving 17 bases between the germline ends. Germline V gene sequence: CDR1 DFQATT, CDR2 SNEGSKA (reference sequence). The CDR3 DNA is TGCAGTGCAATTAAACAGTTAGGGACCTACGAGCAGTACTTC. Translated, it gives CSAIKQLGTYEQYF.

The table lists this clonotype with a few counts. The chain combines TRBV15 with TRBJ2-4, with D hard to call. The tail of the sequence fits TRBJ2-7 better, so the J call may be wrong. This CDR3 has 14 amino acids. Germline V CDR1 and CDR2: LNHNV, YYDKDF (reference sequence). CDR3 sequence reads: CATSSVRLPYEQYF. The DNA of the CDR3 is TGTGCCACCAGCAGCGTCCGACTCCCCTACGAGCAGTACTTC.

V gene TRBV21-1 combines with J gene TRBJ1-1. TRBV21-1 is a documented pseudogene. This CDR3 region has 14 residues. The CDR3 reads CASSDSDRNTEAFF. CDR3 nucleotides: TGTGCCAGCAGTGACTCGGACAGGAACACTGAAGCTTTCTTT.

V is TRBV18 and J is TRBJ2-5; tentatively, D is TRBD1 (5 bases). The DNA matches TRBJ2-7 better at its end, which makes the J call doubtful. Germline V gene data show CDR1 as KGHSH and CDR2 as LQKENI. This CDR3 comprises 13 residues. The chain's CDR3 is CASSILGAYEQYF. DNA of the CDR3: TGTGCCAGCTCAATTTTAGGGGCCTACGAGCAGTACTTC.

The DNA of the CDR3 is TGTGCCAGCAGCCACGCGGACTATGGCTACACCTTC. It codes for CASSHADYGYTF. The chain is built from TRBV4-2 and TRBJ1-2; no firm D call. V lost 3 bases and J 3 bases, leaving 5 bases between the germline ends. The germline V gene has CDR1 LGHNA and CDR2 YNFKEQ. This CDR3 has 12 amino acids.

CDR3 DNA: TGCAGCGTTGAAGAAGGGAACACTAACTATGGCTACACCTTC. This translates into CSVEEGNTNYGYTF. The genes are TRBV29-1 and TRBJ1-2; D remains ambiguous. V lost 0 bases to trimming and J lost 0 bases, with 8 bases between them. The CDR3 has 14 amino acids. Germline values: CDR1 SQVTM, CDR2 ANQGSEA. Full variable domain (rest looked up from reference TRBV29-1 and TRBJ1-2): SAVISQKPSRDICQRGTSLTIQCQVDSQVTMMFWYRQQPGQSLTLIATANQGSEATYESGFVIDKFPISRPNLTFSTLTVSNMSPEDSSIYLCSVEEGNTNYGYTFGSGTRLTVV.

The gene calls are TRBV6-5 and TRBJ2-5; weak D call: TRBD2 (5 bases). CDR3 size: 11 residues. Trimming took 3 bases from V and 11 from J, leaving 10 bases between them. The germline V gene encodes CDR1 MNHEY and CDR2 SVGAGI. The CDR3 bases are TGTGCCAGCAGTTATGGGGAGATGCAGTACTTC. This gives the protein CASSYGEMQYF.

In DNA, the CDR3 is TGCGCCAGCAGTCCCCTGTCTCTAGGAACCCTGAGCACAGATACGCAGTATTTT. Translation gives CASSPLSLGTLSTDTQYF. The chain recombines TRBV5-1 with TRBJ2-3; D unclear. The V gene lost 5 bases and the J gene lost 0 bases, with 22 bases spanning the gap. The CDR3 is made up of 18 amino acids. CDR1 and CDR2 from the germline V gene are SGHRS and YFSETQ.

CDR3 DNA: TGTGCCAGCAGCGTAGCGGGGGGCCTGGACTACGAGCAGTACTTC. Translation: CASSVAGGLDYEQYF. The genes are TRBV9 and TRBJ2-5; TRBD2 might be the D (7 bases). The J call may be incorrect, as the DNA end agrees better with TRBJ2-7. This CDR3 contains 15 residues. Germline CDR1 SGDLS, CDR2 YYNGEE.

This clonotype showed up just once. One base away lies a much larger clone, so this may be a sequencing read error. The chain couples TRBV29-1 to TRBJ2-1; weak D call: TRBD1 (6 bases). The J call could be wrong; TRBJ2-7 is a better fit for the DNA end. This CDR3 has 14 amino acids. The germline V gene has CDR1 SQVTM and CDR2 ANQGSEA. CDR3 region: CSVGTEPSYNEQYF. CDR3 coding DNA: TGCAGCGTTGGGACAGAGCCCTCCTACAATGAGCAGTACTTC.